This record looks at one TCR beta chain sequence and its context. This clone was observed once. There is no known antigen for this receptor. No base quality information exists; no much larger clone differs at one position. The sample originates from a study of T cell changes during pregnancy in multiple sclerosis (dated by TCRdb to the late 2010s). Background for the entire study: The study looked at changes in the T cell repertoire across pregnancy in women with multiple sclerosis.

To prepare the library, the immunoSEQ multiplex PCR assay was applied. Here the immuneACCESS table is served through TCRdb, limited to in-frame sequences with V and J called. Missing clones are a known gap in these copies; in checked studies unresolved V genes cover under half, and the rest lacks a known reason. The sample has some 52,000 clones on record, around 92% of them singletons. Of the sample, approximately 0.25% is held by the ten largest clones. At the junction V is shortened by 8 bases and J by 8 bases; bases outside the gene matches: 8. CDR1 and CDR2, looked up from the germline V gene (reference sequence), are GTSNPN and SVGIG. The CDR3, from cysteine to phenylalanine, totals 12 residues. Kept here is only the CDR3 DNA, which spans 36 bases and is read in frame from base 1.

Sequenced material: CD4+ T cells from peripheral blood mononuclear cells, taken in the third trimester of pregnancy. The chain is encoded by TRBV30 joined to TRBJ1-2; 10 central nucleotides agree with TRBD1. The sequence derives from a female donor with multiple sclerosis, enrolled in a pregnancy study. The CDR3 reads as follows: CALGQGVRGYTF. The nucleotides read TGTGCCCTTGGACAGGGGGTAAGGGGCTACACCTTC.